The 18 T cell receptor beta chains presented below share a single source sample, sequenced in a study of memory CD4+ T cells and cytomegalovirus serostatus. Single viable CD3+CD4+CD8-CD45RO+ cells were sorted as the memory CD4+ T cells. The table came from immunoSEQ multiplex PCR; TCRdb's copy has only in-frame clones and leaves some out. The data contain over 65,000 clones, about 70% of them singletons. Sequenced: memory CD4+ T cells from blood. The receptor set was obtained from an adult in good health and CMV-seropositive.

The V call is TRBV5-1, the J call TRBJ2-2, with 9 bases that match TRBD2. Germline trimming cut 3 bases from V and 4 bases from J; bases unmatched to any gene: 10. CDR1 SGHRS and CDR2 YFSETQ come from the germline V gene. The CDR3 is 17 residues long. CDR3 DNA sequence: TGCGCCAGCAGCTCGTCTAGCGGGACGTACACCACCGGGGAGCTGTTTTTT. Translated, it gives CASSSSSGTYTTGELFF.

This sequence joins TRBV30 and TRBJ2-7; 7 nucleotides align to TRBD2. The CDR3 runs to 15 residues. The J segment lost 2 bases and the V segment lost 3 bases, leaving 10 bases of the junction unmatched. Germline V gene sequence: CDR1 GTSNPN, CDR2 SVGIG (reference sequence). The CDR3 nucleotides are TGTGCCTGGAGCCTAGGACTAGGCGGGGCCTACGAGCAGTACTTC. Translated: CAWSLGLGGAYEQYF.

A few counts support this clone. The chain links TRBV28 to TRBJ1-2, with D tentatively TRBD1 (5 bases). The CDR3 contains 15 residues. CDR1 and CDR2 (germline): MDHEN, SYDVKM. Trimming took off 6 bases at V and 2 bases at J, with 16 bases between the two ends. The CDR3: CASSPGGVSNYGYTF. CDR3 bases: TGTGCCAGCAGCCCTGGGGGAGTCTCCAACTATGGCTACACCTTC.

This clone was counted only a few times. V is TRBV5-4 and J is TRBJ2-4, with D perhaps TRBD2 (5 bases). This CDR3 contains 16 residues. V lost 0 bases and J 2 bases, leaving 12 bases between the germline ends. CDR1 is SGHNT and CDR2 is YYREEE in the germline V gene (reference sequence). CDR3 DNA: TGTGCCAGCAGCTTGGCGGGGATACGGACCAAAAACATTCAGTACTTC. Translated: CASSLAGIRTKNIQYF.

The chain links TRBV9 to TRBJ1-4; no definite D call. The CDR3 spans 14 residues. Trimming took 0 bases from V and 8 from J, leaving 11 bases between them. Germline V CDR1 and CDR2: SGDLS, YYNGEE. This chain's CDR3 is CASSVDWGREKLFF. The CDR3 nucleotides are TGTGCCAGCAGCGTAGATTGGGGTAGAGAAAAACTGTTTTTT. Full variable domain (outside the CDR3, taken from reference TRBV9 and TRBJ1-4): DSGVTQTPKHLITATGQRVTLRCSPRSGDLSVYWYQQSLDQGLQFLIQYYNGEERAKGNILERFSAQQFPDLHSELNLSSLELGDSALYFCASSVDWGREKLFFGSGTQLSVL.

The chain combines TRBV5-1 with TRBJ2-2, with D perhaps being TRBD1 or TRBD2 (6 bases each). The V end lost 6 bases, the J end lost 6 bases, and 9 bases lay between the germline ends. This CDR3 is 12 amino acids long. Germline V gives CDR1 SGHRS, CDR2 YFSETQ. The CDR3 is CASNRGAGELFF. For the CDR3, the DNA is TGCGCCAGCAATAGGGGGGCCGGGGAGCTGTTTTTT.

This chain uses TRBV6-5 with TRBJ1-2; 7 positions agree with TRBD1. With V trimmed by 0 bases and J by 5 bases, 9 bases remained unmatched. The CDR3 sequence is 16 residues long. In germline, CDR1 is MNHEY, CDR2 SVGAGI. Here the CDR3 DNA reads TGTGCCAGCAGTTACTCAATTGACAGGGACTTTTATGGCTACACCTTC. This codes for CASSYSIDRDFYGYTF.

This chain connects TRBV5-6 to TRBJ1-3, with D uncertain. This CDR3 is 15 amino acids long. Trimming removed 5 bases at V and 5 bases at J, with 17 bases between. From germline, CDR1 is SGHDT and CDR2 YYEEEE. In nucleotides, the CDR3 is TGTGCCAGCAGACTAAGTCTGGAGATTCGAAACACCATATATTTT. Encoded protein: CASRLSLEIRNTIYF.

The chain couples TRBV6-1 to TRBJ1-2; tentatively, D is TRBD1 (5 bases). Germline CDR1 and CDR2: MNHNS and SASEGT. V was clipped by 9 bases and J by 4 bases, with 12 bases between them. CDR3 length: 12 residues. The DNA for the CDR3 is TGTGCCAGTTTGACCAGGGCCTATGGCTACACCTTC. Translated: CASLTRAYGYTF.

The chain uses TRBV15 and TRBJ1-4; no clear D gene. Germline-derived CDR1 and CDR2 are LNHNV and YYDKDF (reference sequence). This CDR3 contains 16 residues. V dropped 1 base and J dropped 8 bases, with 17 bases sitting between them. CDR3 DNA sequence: TGTGCCACCAGCAGAGGATACGATTCTGCCAAGGAAAAACTGTTTTTT. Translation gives CATSRGYDSAKEKLFF. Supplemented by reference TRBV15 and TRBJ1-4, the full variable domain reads DAMVIQNPRYQVTQFGKPVTLSCSQTLNHNVMYWYQQKSSQAPKLLFHYYDKDFNNEADTPDNFQSRRPNTSFCFLDIRSPGLGDTAMYLCATSRGYDSAKEKLFFGSGTQLSVL.

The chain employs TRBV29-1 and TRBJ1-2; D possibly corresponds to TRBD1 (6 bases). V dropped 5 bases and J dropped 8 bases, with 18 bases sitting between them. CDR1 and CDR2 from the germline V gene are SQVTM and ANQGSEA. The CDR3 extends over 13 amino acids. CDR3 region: CSVNFQGREGYTF. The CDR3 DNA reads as TGCAGCGTTAATTTCCAGGGGAGAGAGGGCTACACCTTC.

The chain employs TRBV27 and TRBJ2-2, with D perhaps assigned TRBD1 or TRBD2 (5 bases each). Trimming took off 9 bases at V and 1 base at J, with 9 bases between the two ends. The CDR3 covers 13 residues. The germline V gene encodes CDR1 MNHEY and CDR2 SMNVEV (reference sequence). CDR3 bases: TGTGCCAGTTGGGACGGGAACACCGGGGAGCTGTTTTTT. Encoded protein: CASWDGNTGELFF.

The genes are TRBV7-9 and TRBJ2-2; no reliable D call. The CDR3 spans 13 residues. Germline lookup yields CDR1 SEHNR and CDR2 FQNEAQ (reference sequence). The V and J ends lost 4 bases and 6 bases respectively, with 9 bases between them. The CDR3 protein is CASSSSTSGELFF. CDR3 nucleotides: TGTGCCAGCAGCTCAAGTACTTCCGGGGAGCTGTTTTTT.

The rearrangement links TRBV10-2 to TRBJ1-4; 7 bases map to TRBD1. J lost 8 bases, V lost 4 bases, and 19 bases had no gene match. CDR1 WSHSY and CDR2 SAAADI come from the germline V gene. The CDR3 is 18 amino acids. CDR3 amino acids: CASSVPTLRGGESEKLFF. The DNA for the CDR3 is TGCGCCAGCAGTGTCCCCACCCTGAGAGGGGGCGAATCGGAAAAACTGTTTTTT.

Written as DNA, the CDR3 is TGTGCCAGAAGCTTGAGGACAGCCCACATGAACACTGAAGCTTTCTTT. As protein: CARSLRTAHMNTEAFF. The V and J genes are TRBV5-3 and TRBJ1-1, with D perhaps TRBD1 (6 bases). TRBV5-3 is flagged as an ORF with uncertain function. This CDR3 has 16 amino acids. Trimming took off 1 base at V and 0 bases at J, with 13 bases between the two ends.

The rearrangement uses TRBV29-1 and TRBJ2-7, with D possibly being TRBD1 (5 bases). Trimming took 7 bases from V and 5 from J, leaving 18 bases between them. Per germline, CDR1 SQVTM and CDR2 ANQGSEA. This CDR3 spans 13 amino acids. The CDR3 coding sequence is TGCAGCGCGGCAGGGTTTTTGTGGAACGAGCAGTACTTC. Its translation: CSAAGFLWNEQYF.

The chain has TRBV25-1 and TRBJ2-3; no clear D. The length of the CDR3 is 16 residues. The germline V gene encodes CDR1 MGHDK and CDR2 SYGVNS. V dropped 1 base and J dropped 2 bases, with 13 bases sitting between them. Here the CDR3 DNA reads TGTGCCAGCAGTGAATCCCCCCAGAAAGCCACAGATACGCAGTATTTT. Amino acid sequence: CASSESPQKATDTQYF.

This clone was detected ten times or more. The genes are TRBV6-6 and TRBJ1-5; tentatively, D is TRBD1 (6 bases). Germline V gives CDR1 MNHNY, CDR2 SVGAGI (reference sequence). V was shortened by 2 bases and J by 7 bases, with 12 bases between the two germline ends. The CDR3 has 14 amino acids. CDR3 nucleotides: TGTGCCAGCAGTTACGGCCAGGGGTCCCAGCCCCAGCATTTT. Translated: CASSYGQGSQPQHF.